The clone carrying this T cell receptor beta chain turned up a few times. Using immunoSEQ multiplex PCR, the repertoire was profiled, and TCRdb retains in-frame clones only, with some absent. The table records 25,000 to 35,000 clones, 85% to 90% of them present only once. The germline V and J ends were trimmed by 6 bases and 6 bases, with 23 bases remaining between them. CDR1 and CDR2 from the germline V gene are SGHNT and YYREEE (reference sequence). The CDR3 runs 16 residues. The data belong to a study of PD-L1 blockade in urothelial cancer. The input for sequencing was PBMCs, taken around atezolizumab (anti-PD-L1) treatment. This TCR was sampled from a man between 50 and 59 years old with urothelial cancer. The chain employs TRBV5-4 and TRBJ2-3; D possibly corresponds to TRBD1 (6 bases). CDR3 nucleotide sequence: TGTGCCAGCATCCCACCCGGACAGCATAGTGGTGATACGCAGTATTTT. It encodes CASIPPGQHSGDTQYF.